The entry that follows covers one TCR beta chain sequence. The data belong to a study of OX40 agonist ivuxolimab in advanced cancers. The length of the CDR3 is 15 residues. Germline-derived CDR1 and CDR2 are SGHNT and YYREEE (reference sequence). Trimming cost V 4 bases and J 7 bases; bases outside gene matches: 10. Only in-frame clones appear in the TCRdb table, and some are missing; sequencing was by immunoSEQ multiplex PCR. The repertoire holds approximately 91,000 clones, about 86% seen once, with roughly 2% in the top ten. Source: CD4+ or CD8+ T cells sorted from blood, taken in a trial of the OX40 agonist ivuxolimab. The receptor comes from an adult with an advanced solid tumor such as melanoma, head and neck, liver or kidney cancer. The chain has TRBV5-4 and TRBJ1-2, with TRBD1 matching over 10 bases. CDR3 loop: CASSPWTGGGGGYTF. The CDR3 nucleotides are TGTGCCAGCAGCCCGTGGACAGGGGGAGGAGGTGGCTACACCTTC.